The rows below give T cell receptor beta chains drawn from one sample of a study of graft-versus-host responses after intestinal transplantation. Sequenced by immunoSEQ multiplex PCR; TCRdb stores in-frame clones only, minus some. Altogether over 60,000 clones are present, 80% to 95% being singletons, with the ten largest covering approximately 6.3%. Sample: bone marrow, taken roughly 780 days after intestinal transplantation. Receptors were obtained from a human patient who received an intestinal transplant, so some T cells may come from the graft donor. The CDR3 runs from the conserved cysteine through the conserved F or W. D genes are given only for firm matches. Only part of the rows carry a size: once, few, many, or a class if the clone is expanded.

CDR3 length	J gene	D gene	V gene	clone size	CDR3 protein	CDR3 DNA
14	TRBJ1-2	TRBD1	TRBV9	.	CASSVEDRGYGYTF	TGTGCCAGCAGCGTAGAGGACAGGGGCTATGGCTACACCTTC
12	TRBJ1-1	TRBD1	TRBV10-2	.	CATARGHTEAFF	TGCGCCACCGCGAGGGGGCACACTGAAGCTTTCTTT
14	TRBJ1-1	.	TRBV6-5	.	CASSLSNMNTEAFF	TGTGCCAGCAGCCTGAGCAACATGAACACTGAAGCTTTCTTT
16	TRBJ2-1	.	TRBV27	.	CASSFVGTYSYNEQFF	TGTGCCAGCAGTTTCGTTGGGACTTACTCCTACAATGAGCAGTTCTTC
16	TRBJ2-7	.	TRBV7-9	.	CASSPPGTPISYEQYF	TGTGCCAGCAGCCCCCCCGGGACACCTATCTCCTACGAGCAGTACTTC
17	TRBJ1-5	.	TRBV7-9	.	CASSLGPWGDSNQPQHF	TGTGCCAGCAGTTTGGGGCCTTGGGGGGATAGCAATCAGCCCCAGCATTTT
16	TRBJ1-4	.	TRBV9	.	CASSAAGGAANEKLFF	TGTGCCAGCAGCGCCGCCGGTGGGGCCGCTAATGAAAAACTGTTTTTT
17	TRBJ2-3	TRBD2	TRBV5-4	.	CASSQGGTSGGTGTQYF	TGTGCCAGCAGCCAGGGAGGGACTAGCGGGGGGACCGGGACGCAGTATTTT
13	TRBJ2-1	.	TRBV6-5	.	CASTPDRGNEQFF	TGTGCCAGTACCCCCGATCGGGGCAATGAGCAGTTCTTC
16	TRBJ2-3	TRBD1	TRBV5-4	.	CASSDPRTGRTDTQYF	TGTGCCAGCAGCGACCCTCGGACAGGCCGCACAGATACGCAGTATTTT
16	TRBJ1-2	.	TRBV7-9	.	CASSKGQTEGFYGYTF	TGTGCCAGCAGCAAGGGCCAGACCGAAGGGTTCTATGGCTACACCTTC
19	TRBJ2-2	TRBD2	TRBV4-1	.	CASSHPTGLAGGDTGELFF	TGCGCCAGCAGCCATCCCACGGGACTAGCGGGGGGGGACACCGGGGAGCTGTTTTTT
15	TRBJ2-5	TRBD2	TRBV7-6	.	CASSLGGLAGETQYF	TGTGCCAGCAGCTTAGGGGGACTAGCGGGGGAGACCCAGTACTTC
16	TRBJ1-3	TRBD1	TRBV5-6	.	CASSRDSFFSGNTIYF	TGTGCCAGCAGCCGGGACAGCTTTTTCTCTGGAAACACCATATATTTT
13	TRBJ2-7	TRBD1	TRBV5-4	.	CASSLGQGNEQYF	TGTGCCAGCAGCTTGGGACAGGGAAACGAGCAGTACTTC
15	TRBJ2-7	.	TRBV15	.	CATSRDLSGVSEQYF	TGTGCCACCAGCAGAGATCTGTCCGGGGTTTCCGAGCAGTACTTC
17	TRBJ2-4	.	TRBV11-2	.	CASSDFRQLLAKNIQYF	TGTGCCAGCAGCGACTTCCGGCAGCTACTAGCCAAAAACATTCAGTACTTC
14	TRBJ1-1	.	TRBV7-3	.	CASSFKLYGTEAFF	TGTGCCAGCAGCTTTAAGCTTTACGGCACTGAAGCTTTCTTT
14	TRBJ2-7	TRBD1	TRBV19	.	CASSPRTGAGEQYF	TGTGCCAGTAGTCCGCGGACAGGGGCGGGTGAGCAGTACTTC
14	TRBJ2-1	.	TRBV5-6	.	CASSSPLEGSEQFF	TGTGCCAGCAGCTCCCCGTTGGAAGGAAGTGAGCAGTTCTTC
12	TRBJ2-1	.	TRBV5-6	.	CASSFGTNEQFF	TGTGCCAGCAGCTTCGGGACCAATGAGCAGTTCTTC
15	TRBJ1-6	TRBD1	TRBV5-6	.	CASSFGTAVNSPLHF	TGTGCCAGCAGCTTTGGGACAGCTGTTAATTCACCCCTCCACTTT
15	TRBJ2-2	.	TRBV6-5	.	CASSSGWGGTGELFF	TGTGCCAGCAGTTCGGGCTGGGGAGGAACCGGGGAGCTGTTTTTT
15	TRBJ1-2	.	TRBV7-9	.	CASSPRGSVDYGYTF	TGTGCCAGCAGCCCGAGGGGATCGGTTGACTATGGCTACACCTTC
15	TRBJ1-1	.	TRBV2	.	CASRDDLSGASEAFF	TGTGCCAGCAGGGACGATCTCTCAGGGGCGTCGGAAGCTTTCTTT
14	TRBJ2-7	.	TRBV2	few	CASKGSGEPNEQYF	TGTGCCAGCAAGGGTTCAGGGGAACCGAACGAGCAGTACTTC
14	TRBJ2-7	TRBD1	TRBV11-2	few	CASSSDRGAYEQYF	TGTGCCAGCAGCTCGGACAGGGGGGCCTACGAGCAGTACTTC
12	TRBJ1-2	TRBD1	TRBV27	.	CASRDRGDGYTF	TGTGCCAGCAGAGACAGGGGCGATGGCTACACCTTC
14	TRBJ2-7	.	TRBV6-6	once	CASSYSIVVGEQYF	TGTGCCAGCAGTTACTCGATCGTGGTAGGGGAGCAGTACTTC
14	TRBJ1-2	TRBD1	TRBV6-6	.	CASSPRQGSYGYTF	TGTGCCAGCAGCCCCAGACAGGGAAGCTATGGCTACACCTTC
16	TRBJ2-1	.	TRBV10-2	.	CASSGQEEGFYNEQFF	TGCGCCAGCAGTGGTCAGGAAGAGGGGTTTTACAATGAGCAGTTCTTC
14	TRBJ2-5	.	TRBV6-1	.	CASNPTIFGETQYF	TGTGCCAGCAACCCAACAATCTTCGGAGAGACCCAGTACTTC
13	TRBJ1-2	.	TRBV6-5	.	CASSYSGDYGYTF	TGTGCCAGCAGTTACTCGGGAGACTATGGCTACACCTTC
13	TRBJ1-1	.	TRBV5-4	.	CASSSRGNTEAFF	TGTGCCAGCAGCTCGAGGGGAAACACTGAAGCTTTCTTT
15	TRBJ1-1	TRBD1	TRBV9	.	CASSAATGEMPEAFF	TGTGCCAGCAGCGCGGCAACAGGGGAAATGCCTGAAGCTTTCTTT
12	TRBJ1-2	.	TRBV6-1	.	CAGRQENYGYTF	TGTGCCGGCCGACAGGAAAACTATGGCTACACCTTC
15	TRBJ2-3	TRBD1	TRBV10-3	.	CAISEEGAGTDTQYF	TGTGCCATCAGTGAGGAGGGGGCAGGGACAGATACGCAGTATTTT
15	TRBJ2-7	.	TRBV19	.	CASSVTGFSSYEQYF	TGTGCCAGTAGTGTTACAGGGTTCAGCTCCTACGAGCAGTACTTC
14	TRBJ2-1	.	TRBV7-9	.	CASSPVGFNNEQFF	TGTGCCAGCAGCCCCGTGGGGTTCAACAATGAGCAGTTCTTC
16	TRBJ1-1	.	TRBV7-9	.	CASSRTLQGSYTEAFF	TGTGCCAGCAGCCGAACCCTCCAGGGGTCATATACTGAAGCTTTCTTT
14	TRBJ2-7	.	TRBV4-1	once	CASSQKGTVDEQYF	TGCGCCAGCAGCCAAAAGGGTACTGTGGACGAGCAGTACTTC
15	TRBJ1-2	.	TRBV15	.	CATSRDLGRNYGYTF	TGTGCCACCAGCAGAGATCTCGGCAGAAACTATGGCTACACCTTC
18	TRBJ2-3	.	TRBV5-6	.	CASSFDGGGPPSTDTQYF	TGTGCCAGCAGCTTCGACGGAGGGGGACCTCCTAGCACAGATACGCAGTATTTT
16	TRBJ1-2	TRBD1	TRBV6-5	.	CASSYVGTGEAYGYTF	TGTGCCAGCAGTTACGTAGGGACAGGGGAGGCCTATGGCTACACCTTC
14	TRBJ2-7	TRBD1	TRBV9	.	CASSSQTGYGEQYF	TGTGCCAGCAGCTCCCAGACAGGGTACGGCGAGCAGTACTTC
15	TRBJ1-6	.	TRBV27	once	CASTLFGSYNSPLHF	TGTGCCAGCACCTTATTCGGCTCCTATAATTCACCCCTCCACTTT
15	TRBJ1-1	.	TRBV28	.	CASSTHTRGETEAFF	TGTGCCAGCAGTACCCATACAAGGGGGGAGACTGAAGCTTTCTTT
17	TRBJ1-6	.	TRBV7-9	few	CASSATKDSSYNSPLHF	TGTGCCAGCAGCGCAACTAAGGACAGCTCCTATAATTCACCCCTCCACTTT
15	TRBJ2-1	.	TRBV6-5	.	CASSPTKSSYNEQFF	TGTGCCAGCAGTCCTACAAAGAGCTCCTACAATGAGCAGTTCTTC
18	TRBJ2-2	TRBD2	TRBV10-3	.	CAISIGTSGRVNTGELFF	TGTGCCATCAGTATAGGGACTAGCGGGAGAGTGAACACCGGGGAGCTGTTTTTT
13	TRBJ1-2	.	TRBV21-1	.	CASKNGENYGYTF	TGTGCCAGCAAAAACGGGGAGAACTATGGCTACACCTTC
17	TRBJ2-3	.	TRBV21-1	.	CASSNLGGGRGRDTQYF	TGTGCCAGCAGCAATCTCGGAGGGGGCAGGGGGCGGGATACGCAGTATTTT
15	TRBJ2-1	.	TRBV6-1	.	CASSELGDSYNEQFF	TGTGCCAGCAGTGAACTGGGGGACTCCTACAATGAGCAGTTCTTC
17	TRBJ2-3	TRBD2	TRBV4-2	.	CASSQDWLAGYTDTQYF	TGTGCCAGCAGCCAAGATTGGCTAGCGGGTTACACAGATACGCAGTATTTT
16	TRBJ2-1	TRBD1	TRBV4-1	.	CASSPLKGQGDNEQFF	TGCGCCAGCAGCCCTTTAAAAGGACAGGGGGACAATGAGCAGTTCTTC
15	TRBJ1-3	.	TRBV13	.	CASSLFTASGNTIYF	TGTGCCAGCAGCTTATTTACGGCCTCTGGAAACACCATATATTTT